The clone carrying this T cell receptor (beta chain) showed up many times. Its antigen remains unknown. This entry comes from a study of neurological immune-mediated disorders. Study-wide points: The expanded clones of different subjects shared no CDR3 amino acid sequences (suggesting private repertoires in all groups).

5'RACE with 10-nucleotide random UMIs generated the cDNA. Using its own MiXCR run on the 5' RACE reads, TCRdb lists one record per CDR3 protein. Of about 16,000 distinct CDR3 sequences listed, roughly a fifth are singletons. CDR3 length: 13 amino acids. The V gene's germline CDR1 is MDHEN and CDR2 SYDVKM. The trim removed 4 bases at V and 9 bases at J, leaving 8 bases unmatched. The origin of this receptor is a man aged 50-60 years in good health. The sequenced sample was PBMCs. J is TRBJ2-7 and V is TRBV28; 8 bases agree with TRBD1. The DNA for the CDR3 is TGTGCCAGCAGTTCGGGACAGGCCGCTTCGCAGTACTTC. Its protein product is CASSSGQAASQYF. Filled out from reference TRBV28 and TRBJ2-7, the complete variable domain reads DVKVTQSSRYLVKRTGEKVFLECVQDMDHENMFWYRQDPGLGLRLIYFSYDVKMKEKGDIPEGYSVSREKKERFSLILESASTNQTSMYLCASSSGQAASQYFGPGTRLTVT.